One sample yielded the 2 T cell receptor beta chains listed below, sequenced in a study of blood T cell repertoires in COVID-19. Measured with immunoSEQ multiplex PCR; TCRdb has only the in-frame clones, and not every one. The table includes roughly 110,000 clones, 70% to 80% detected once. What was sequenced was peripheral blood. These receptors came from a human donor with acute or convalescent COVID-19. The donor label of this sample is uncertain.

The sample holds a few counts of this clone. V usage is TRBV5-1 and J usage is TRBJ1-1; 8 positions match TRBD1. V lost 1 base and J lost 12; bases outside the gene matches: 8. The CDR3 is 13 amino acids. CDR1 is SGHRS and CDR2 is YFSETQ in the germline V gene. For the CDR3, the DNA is TGCGCCAGCAGCTTGTTAGAGACAGGGGCATCTTTCTTT. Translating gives CASSLLETGASFF.

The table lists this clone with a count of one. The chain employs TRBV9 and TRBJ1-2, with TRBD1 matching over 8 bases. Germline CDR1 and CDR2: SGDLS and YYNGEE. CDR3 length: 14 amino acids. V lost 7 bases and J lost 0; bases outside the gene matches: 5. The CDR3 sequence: CASFGQGANYGYTF. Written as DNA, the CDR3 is TGTGCCAGCTTTGGACAGGGAGCTAACTATGGCTACACCTTC.